Following are 11 T cell receptor beta chains from one sample sequenced in a study of T cell responses to AZD1222 COVID-19 vaccine. TCRdb's copy holds only in-frame clones and misses some; the assay was immunoSEQ multiplex PCR. The data hold approximately 90,000 clones, with roughly nine tenths observed a single time. The material sequenced was peripheral blood, taken on day 0 of AZD1222 vaccination. The receptors were gathered from an adult in good health.

This clone was detected a few times. The same CDR3 can be traced to other DNA sequences in this sample. The chain has TRBV18 and TRBJ2-7; D may be TRBD2 (5 bases). V was trimmed by 3 bases and J by 0 bases, leaving 6 bases between them. Germline loops: CDR1 KGHSH, CDR2 LQKENI. The CDR3 is 13 residues long. Written as DNA, the CDR3 is TGTGCCAGCTCACCTGGGAGCTCCTACGAGCAGTACTTC. This encodes CASSPGSSYEQYF.

The chain couples TRBV10-1 to TRBJ1-1; no clear D. Trimming removed 0 bases at V and 5 bases at J, with 10 bases between. The CDR3 runs 14 residues. Germline loops: CDR1 WNHNN, CDR2 SYGVQD (reference sequence). The CDR3 protein is CASSESSRGTEAFF. The CDR3 DNA follows: TGCGCCAGCAGTGAGTCGAGCCGAGGGACTGAAGCTTTCTTT.

The chain uses TRBV5-6 and TRBJ1-5; D gene uncertain. The length of the CDR3 is 13 residues. The V gene's germline CDR1 is SGHDT and CDR2 YYEEEE. Trimming removed 2 bases at V and 4 bases at J, with 7 bases between. DNA for the CDR3: TGTGCCAGCAGCTTATCAGTAAATCAGCCCCAGCATTTT. As protein: CASSLSVNQPQHF.

This chain uses TRBV29-1 with TRBJ2-3; 7 bases map to TRBD1. Looked up from germline, CDR1 is SQVTM and CDR2 is ANQGSEA. The V gene end was trimmed by 6 bases and the J gene end by 4 bases; junction bases not matched to a gene: 1. The CDR3 runs 11 residues. The CDR3 reads CSVDRADTQYF. CDR3 nucleotide sequence: TGCAGCGTCGACAGGGCAGATACGCAGTATTTT.

The chain recombines TRBV4-1 with TRBJ1-2; 8 bases are shared with TRBD1. The CDR3 spans 14 residues. Germline values: CDR1 MGHRA, CDR2 YSYEKL. Trimming took 3 bases from V and 7 from J; bases not matched to a gene: 7. CDR3 sequence: CASSQETGASGYTF. CDR3 nucleotide sequence: TGCGCCAGCAGCCAGGAGACAGGGGCGAGTGGCTACACCTTC.

The chain uses TRBV5-1 and TRBJ2-2; 9 bases are shared with TRBD2. The germline V gene encodes CDR1 SGHRS and CDR2 YFSETQ. The CDR3 runs to 18 residues. V shed 3 bases and J 1 base; nucleotides not matched to a gene: 10. Here the CDR3 DNA reads TGCGCCAGCAGCTACCAAGCCCCGACTAGCGGGAACACCGGGGAGCTGTTTTTT. Encoded protein: CASSYQAPTSGNTGELFF.

The chain combines TRBV27 with TRBJ1-2; D possibly corresponds to TRBD1 (6 bases). Germline V gene data show CDR1 as MNHEY and CDR2 as SMNVEV (reference sequence). The V gene lost 5 bases and the J gene lost 4 bases, with 14 bases spanning the gap. The CDR3 is 14 residues long. CDR3 amino acids: CASSMGGSFYGYTF. The DNA for the CDR3 is TGTGCCAGCAGTATGGGGGGCTCGTTCTATGGCTACACCTTC.

The chain carries TRBV7-9 and TRBJ2-7; 8 bases agree with TRBD1. Trimming cost V 5 bases and J 3 bases; bases outside gene matches: 3. This CDR3 contains 13 residues. Germline-derived CDR1 and CDR2 are SEHNR and FQNEAQ (reference sequence). The CDR3 loop is CASSKQGDYEQYF. Written as DNA, the CDR3 is TGTGCCAGCAGCAAACAGGGGGACTACGAGCAGTACTTC.

This chain connects TRBV7-2 to TRBJ2-2; TRBD1 or TRBD2 may be the D gene (5 bases each). Germline V lookup: CDR1 SGHTA, CDR2 FQGNSA. This CDR3 is built from 14 residues. Trimming stripped 1 base from V and 6 bases from J, with 9 bases between. The CDR3 DNA follows: TGTGCCAGCAGCTTAGACAGGACTGCCGGGGAGCTGTTTTTT. Translation: CASSLDRTAGELFF. Full variable domain (outside the CDR3, taken from reference TRBV7-2 and TRBJ2-2): GAGVSQSPSNKVTEKGKDVELRCDPISGHTALYWYRQSLGQGLEFLIYFQGNSAPDKSGLPSDRFSAERTGGSVSTLTIQRTQQEDSAVYLCASSLDRTAGELFFGEGSRLTVL.

This clone was observed a handful of times. This chain connects TRBV28 to TRBJ2-7, with 8 positions matching TRBD1. With 4 bases clipped from V and 6 bases from J, the junction kept 11 bases outside the gene matches. The CDR3 runs to 15 residues. Germline loops: CDR1 MDHEN, CDR2 SYDVKM. In nucleotides, the CDR3 is TGTGCCAGCAGTTCGCTTGGGACAGGTCAAAGCGAGCAGTACTTC. Translation gives CASSSLGTGQSEQYF.

The rearrangement links TRBV14 to TRBJ1-1; D gene ambiguous. The germline CDR1 and CDR2 sequences are SGHDN and FVKESK. V lost 1 base and J 8 bases, leaving 14 bases between the germline ends. The CDR3 has 14 residues. CDR3 nucleotides: TGTGCCAGCAGCCAAGTGGGAGGAGGGCGGGAAGCTTTCTTT. Amino acids: CASSQVGGGREAFF.